Shown below are 16 T cell receptor beta chains from a single sample sequenced in a study of OX40 agonist ivuxolimab in advanced cancers. Method: immunoSEQ multiplex PCR; TCRdb's copy keeps in-frame clones and lacks some. The sample lists tens of thousands of clones, about nine tenths occurring once. Sequenced here: CD4+ or CD8+ T cells sorted from blood, sampled in a trial of the OX40 agonist ivuxolimab. These TCRs come from an adult with an advanced solid tumor such as melanoma, head and neck, liver or kidney cancer.

V and J are TRBV30 and TRBJ2-5; TRBD2 aligns across 7 bases. In germline, CDR1 is GTSNPN, CDR2 SVGIG (reference sequence). Unmatched junction bases numbered 4, after V lost 1 base and J lost 5 bases. This CDR3 comprises 13 residues. Here the CDR3 DNA reads TGTGCCTGGAGTGCGCGGGGGAGGGAGACCCAGTACTTC. Its protein product is CAWSARGRETQYF.

This sequence joins TRBV28 and TRBJ1-5, with D unclear. The germline gives CDR1 MDHEN, CDR2 SYDVKM. Trimming took 3 bases from V and 1 from J, leaving 7 bases between them. CDR3 length: 14 residues. CDR3 DNA: TGTGCCAGCAGTTTTTTGACAAGCAATCAGCCCCAGCATTTT. This codes for CASSFLTSNQPQHF.

The chain combines TRBV19 with TRBJ2-3, with TRBD2 matching 15 bases. Germline CDR1 reads LNHDA; CDR2 reads SQIVND (reference sequence). Trimming at V came to 10 bases and at J to 3 bases, leaving 11 bases not matched to a gene. The length of the CDR3 is 17 residues. The CDR3 DNA follows: TGTGCCACTTCTCCGGGACTAGCGGGAGGCCCAACAGATACGCAGTATTTT. Amino acid sequence: CATSPGLAGGPTDTQYF.

The chain has TRBV10-2 and TRBJ1-3, with D possibly matching TRBD1 (6 bases). Germline lookup yields CDR1 WSHSY and CDR2 SAAADI. V was cut by 3 bases and J by 0 bases, with 9 bases left in between. The CDR3 loop spans 15 amino acids. CDR3 nucleotide sequence: TGCGCCAGCAGTGAAGGGACACGCTCTGGAAACACCATATATTTT. The encoded protein is CASSEGTRSGNTIYF.

J is TRBJ2-2 and V is TRBV5-6; D might be TRBD2 (5 bases). V lost 2 bases to trimming and J lost 3 bases, with 14 bases between them. The CDR3 totals 16 residues. Looked up from germline, CDR1 is SGHDT and CDR2 is YYEEEE. The CDR3 loop reads CASSFLRESYTGELFF. DNA for the CDR3: TGTGCCAGCAGCTTTCTGAGGGAGTCCTACACCGGGGAGCTGTTTTTT.

The rearrangement joins TRBV10-3 to TRBJ2-7; D is undetermined. V shed 4 bases and J shed 3 bases, with 16 bases lying between them. The CDR3 extends over 15 amino acids. CDR1 ENHRY and CDR2 SYGVKD come from the germline V gene. This CDR3 is CAISGVDSTDYEQYF. The CDR3 nucleotides read TGTGCCATCAGTGGAGTAGACTCCACCGACTACGAGCAGTACTTC.

The chain is built from TRBV5-1 and TRBJ1-2; D is possibly TRBD1 (5 bases). The ends were cut back, 4 bases at V and 8 bases at J, with 15 bases in the middle. Germline-derived CDR1 and CDR2 are SGHRS and YFSETQ. The CDR3 spans 13 residues. The CDR3 reads CASSTDSSGGYTF. CDR3 coding DNA: TGCGCCAGCAGCACCGACAGCTCGGGGGGCTACACCTTC.

The chain combines TRBV7-9 with TRBJ2-3; weak D call: TRBD2 (6 bases). The V end lost 5 bases, the J end lost 4 bases, and 19 bases lay between the germline ends. The CDR3 covers 16 residues. CDR1 and CDR2 from the germline V gene are SEHNR and FQNEAQ (reference sequence). This chain's CDR3 is CASSRGDAREADTQYF. CDR3 nucleotide sequence: TGTGCCAGCAGCCGGGGAGACGCGAGGGAGGCAGATACGCAGTATTTT.

This clone has only one observation. J is TRBJ1-1 and V is TRBV19; D gene ambiguous. Germline CDR1 and CDR2: LNHDA and SQIVND (reference sequence). CDR3 length: 15 residues. V lost 6 bases and J 0 bases, leaving 14 bases between the germline ends. The CDR3: CASSITGSMNTEAFF. The CDR3 nucleotides read TGTGCCAGTAGCATAACCGGCAGCATGAACACTGAAGCTTTCTTT.

The rearrangement joins TRBV28 to TRBJ2-7; D is perhaps TRBD2 (6 bases). The CDR3 is 14 residues long. Germline CDR1 and CDR2: MDHEN and SYDVKM. Trimming removed 2 bases at V and 3 bases at J, with 11 bases between. DNA of the CDR3: TGTGCCAGCAGTTTAACGGCGGGGATCTACGAGCAGTACTTC. Its translation is CASSLTAGIYEQYF. The full variable domain, completed using reference TRBV28 and TRBJ2-7, is DVKVTQSSRYLVKRTGEKVFLECVQDMDHENMFWYRQDPGLGLRLIYFSYDVKMKEKGDIPEGYSVSREKKERFSLILESASTNQTSMYLCASSLTAGIYEQYFGPGTRLTVT.

The V call is TRBV11-1, the J call TRBJ2-7; no reliable D call. The CDR3 has 12 residues. V was clipped by 2 bases and J by 5 bases, with 7 bases between them. The V gene's germline CDR1 is SGHAT and CDR2 FQDESV (reference sequence). The CDR3 spells CASSLSSNEQYF. As DNA, the CDR3 is TGTGCCAGCAGCTTAAGTAGTAACGAGCAGTACTTC.

This rearrangement joins TRBV6-6 to TRBJ2-7; D may be TRBD1 (5 bases). Trimming shortened V by 5 bases and J by 3 bases, and 14 bases separated the two germline ends. The CDR3 has 14 residues. Germline values: CDR1 MNHNY, CDR2 SVGAGI (reference sequence). The CDR3 region is CASSPRQGLYEQYF. CDR3 DNA: TGTGCCAGCAGTCCCCGGCAGGGTCTCTACGAGCAGTACTTC.

The gene calls are TRBV19 and TRBJ1-5; D gene ambiguous. This CDR3 spans 14 amino acids. Germline V gene lookup returns CDR1 LNHDA and CDR2 SQIVND (reference sequence). The V end was cut by 5 bases, the J end by 7 bases, with 15 bases between. The CDR3 loop reads CASSPQDAGQPQHF. The CDR3 DNA is TGTGCCAGTAGTCCCCAGGACGCAGGACAGCCCCAGCATTTT.

This clone showed up just once. The chain joins TRBV5-4 to TRBJ2-1; 8 nucleotides agree with TRBD1. The ends lost 4 bases at V and 4 bases at J; junction bases unmatched: 10. Germline V lookup: CDR1 SGHNT, CDR2 YYREEE (reference sequence). The CDR3 totals 16 residues. The CDR3 reads CASSTPSGGPYNEQFF. The CDR3 DNA reads as TGTGCCAGCAGCACCCCGTCAGGGGGCCCATACAATGAGCAGTTCTTC.

The J gene is TRBJ2-5, the V gene TRBV27; possibly TRBD2 for D (6 bases). Germline CDR1 is MNHEY and CDR2 is SMNVEV (reference sequence). Trimming cost V 8 bases and J 5 bases, with 18 bases left between them. CDR3 length equals 14 residues. As DNA, the CDR3 is TGTGCCAGCCGTAGGAGTAGCGGAGGGGAGACCCAGTACTTC. It encodes CASRRSSGGETQYF.

This chain joins TRBV18 and TRBJ2-5, with 8 bases lining up with TRBD2. Germline V CDR1 and CDR2: KGHSH, LQKENI. The CDR3 totals 14 residues. Losses at the gene ends were 0 bases for V and 5 bases for J; bases not matched to a gene: 2. Here the CDR3 reads CASSPPGGVETQYF. DNA of the CDR3: TGTGCCAGCTCACCACCCGGGGGGGTGGAGACCCAGTACTTC.